This T cell receptor (beta chain) was obtained from a study of blood T cell repertoires in COVID-19. Across the whole study: Material from acute and convalescent COVID-19 was sourced from the United States, Italy and Spain. PBMCs, B-cell-depleted T cells, or T cells were the source of the cDNA or gDNA that made up the material.

The protocol was immunoSEQ multiplex PCR, while the TCRdb copy is restricted to in-frame clones and leaves out a portion. The sample includes more than 300,000 clones, 88% of them seen just once. Germline V CDR1 and CDR2: SGHDT, YYEEEE. V lost 0 bases and J lost 4, with 8 bases in between. CDR3 length: 14 residues. V and J are TRBV5-6 and TRBJ1-5, with D maybe TRBD1 (5 bases). This TCR came from a woman aged 65 to 85 with COVID-19, enrolled during active disease. The material sequenced was peripheral blood. The CDR3 region is CASSLAGENQPQHF. For the CDR3, the DNA is TGTGCCAGCAGCTTGGCGGGGGAAAATCAGCCCCAGCATTTT. Drawing the rest from reference TRBV5-6 and TRBJ1-5, the complete variable domain is DAGVTQSPTHLIKTRGQQVTLRCSPKSGHDTVSWYQQALGQGPQFIFQYYEEEERQRGNFPDRFSGHQFPNYSSELNVNALLLGDSALYLCASSLAGENQPQHFGDGTRLSIL.